The 8 T cell receptor beta chains below were found in one sample sequenced in a study of blood T cell repertoires in COVID-19. The table came from immunoSEQ multiplex PCR; TCRdb's copy has only in-frame clones and leaves some out. The sample has around 310,000 clones; 80% to 95% are singletons. The specimen sequenced was peripheral blood. These receptors originate from a woman aged 25 to 39 with COVID-19, enrolled during active disease.

As DNA, the CDR3 is TGTGCCAGCTCACCATTCTCCCAGCGGGGGCGTTCCGGGGAGCTGTTTTTT. Translated, it gives CASSPFSQRGRSGELFF. This rearrangement joins TRBV18 to TRBJ2-2; 8 bases are a match to TRBD2. CDR1 is KGHSH, CDR2 LQKENI, per germline. The length of the CDR3 is 17 residues. Trimming took 2 bases from V and 6 from J; bases not matched to a gene: 11. Based on the CDR3 plus reference TRBV18 and TRBJ2-2, the full variable domain is NAGVMQNPRHLVRRRGQEARLRCSPMKGHSHVYWYRQLPEEGLKFMVYLQKENIIDESGMPKERFSAEFPKEGPSILRIQQVVRGDSAAYFCASSPFSQRGRSGELFFGEGSRLTVL.

V gene TRBV15 combines with J gene TRBJ1-4, with D uncertain. V lost 5 bases, J lost 6 bases, and 13 bases lay in between. Germline V gene sequence: CDR1 LNHNV, CDR2 YYDKDF (reference sequence). CDR3 length equals 14 residues. The CDR3 DNA reads TGTGCCACCAGCGGGGAGGGTAAGGATGAAAAACTGTTTTTT. Residues: CATSGEGKDEKLFF.

This chain uses TRBV6-4 with TRBJ1-1; 8 positions agree with TRBD1. This CDR3 spans 14 amino acids. The V and J ends lost 5 bases and 7 bases, in that order; junction bases with no gene match: 9. The germline V gene has CDR1 MRHNA and CDR2 SNTAGT. This chain's CDR3 is CASSKTGTGGEAFF. As DNA, the CDR3 is TGTGCCAGCAGTAAAACCGGGACAGGTGGTGAAGCTTTCTTT.

The rearrangement joins TRBV27 to TRBJ2-7; TRBD2 aligns across 11 bases. This CDR3 is built from 15 residues. Per germline, CDR1 MNHEY and CDR2 SMNVEV (reference sequence). After removal of 2 bases from V and 4 bases from J, the junction contained 4 bases not matched to a gene. The DNA for the CDR3 is TGTGCCAGCAGTTTAACTGGGACTAGCGGATACGAGCAGTACTTC. As protein: CASSLTGTSGYEQYF.

In its sample, this clone was seen once. V usage is TRBV2 and J usage is TRBJ1-2; D ambiguous. V was cut by 1 base and J by 7 bases, with 13 bases left in between. The germline V gene encodes CDR1 SNHLY and CDR2 FYNNEI. This CDR3 comprises 14 residues. The CDR3 region is CASSEGSRLAGYTF. DNA of the CDR3: TGTGCCAGCAGTGAAGGGTCTAGGTTGGCTGGCTACACCTTC.

The CDR3 DNA is TGCAGCGTAGCCGACAGGGGAATCACTGAAGCTTTCTTT. Protein: CSVADRGITEAFF. The chain couples TRBV29-1 to TRBJ1-1; 8 nucleotides line up with TRBD1. Looked up from germline, CDR1 is SQVTM and CDR2 is ANQGSEA. Trimming took 6 bases from V and 4 from J; bases not matched to a gene: 7. This CDR3 has 13 residues.

This chain uses TRBV19 with TRBJ2-1, with D possibly being TRBD2 (6 bases). From germline, CDR1 is LNHDA and CDR2 SQIVND (reference sequence). The CDR3 has 15 amino acids. Trimming removed 1 base from V and 4 bases from J, with 11 bases in between. This CDR3 reads CASSIVDYGYNEQFF. CDR3 bases: TGTGCCAGTAGTATAGTGGACTATGGGTACAATGAGCAGTTCTTC.

V and J are TRBV29-1 and TRBJ2-2, with 15 bases lining up with TRBD2. V was clipped by 4 bases and J by 5 bases; unmatched bases: 8. The CDR3 contains 17 residues. Per the germline V gene, CDR1 is SQVTM and CDR2 is ANQGSEA. The CDR3: CSVAGLAGGSGTGELFF. CDR3 nucleotides: TGCAGCGTTGCGGGACTAGCGGGAGGCTCAGGGACCGGGGAGCTGTTTTTT.